The clone carrying this T cell receptor beta chain was seen once. The data belong to a study of CD8+CD57+ T cells in acquired aplastic anemia. The template used for profiling TCR beta VDJ and CDR3 was genomic DNA. Each CDR3 protein is one row after TCRdb ran MiXCR on the reads. The data contain about 40,000 distinct CDR3 sequences, roughly two thirds of them singletons. Those patients picked for sequencing had displayed CD8+CD57+ cell expansion on flow cytometry. The CDR3 loop spans 13 amino acids. V lost 6 bases and J 1 base, leaving 8 bases between the germline ends. Germline-derived CDR1 and CDR2 are LNHDA and SQIVND (reference sequence).

The V and J genes are TRBV19 and TRBJ2-3; unclear D gene. This sequence was found in a human donor with aplastic anemia. Sequencing input: sorted CD4+, CD8+, or CD8+CD57+ T cells (not recorded which) from PBMCs. CDR3 residues: CASRPGGTDTQYF. CDR3 nucleotide sequence: TGTGCCAGTAGACCAGGAGGCACAGATACGCAGTATTTT.